This TCR beta chain was captured by sequencing in a study of cytomegalovirus exposure and HLA in healthy donors. Background on the study: Inside one of the first data releases sat around 85 million unique TCRs taken from HLA-typed donors. Study-wide findings and caveats: Sequencing likely caused a cluster of highly shared sequence variants. Previous analysis showed most TCR beta V segments were productive about 87% or about 30% of the time.

Details on this clone: What it binds is unknown.

The V end was cut by 4 bases, the J end by 7 bases, with 8 bases between. Germline V gene data show CDR1 as SGHKS and CDR2 as YYEKEE (reference sequence). The length of the CDR3 is 11 residues. The PCR used 60 Vbeta and 13 Jbeta primers. Clones were sequenced by immunoSEQ multiplex PCR, and TCRdb holds only the in-frame ones, with some missing. The data include 50,000 or so clones; the top ten clones carry 25% to 30%. V and J are TRBV5-5 and TRBJ1-1, with D perhaps matching TRBD1 (5 bases). The sample comprised PBMCs. This TCR was sampled from a man aged 40-55 years in good health and CMV-seropositive. CDR3 sequence (DNA): TGTGCCAGCAGCCAGACAGTTGAAGCTTTCTTT. The encoded protein is CASSQTVEAFF.